Described below is a single T cell receptor (beta chain) sequence and its context. Its antigen is unidentified. Method: immunoSEQ multiplex PCR; TCRdb's copy keeps in-frame clones and lacks some. Of approximately 150,000 clones in the sample, 80% to 95% were seen once. These data come from a study of T cell responses to AZD1222 COVID-19 vaccine. Regarding the study as a whole: Only 5 or 6 individuals given AZD1222 were seropositive at baseline.

The sequenced sample was peripheral blood, obtained on day 0 of AZD1222 vaccination. This receptor was obtained from an adult in good health.

CDR3 in amino acids: CATSRGGTSAYEQYF. The CDR3 DNA sequence: TGTGCCACCAGCAGAGGCGGGACTAGCGCATACGAGCAGTACTTC. This rearrangement joins TRBV15 to TRBJ2-7; 10 bases match TRBD2. Germline CDR1 and CDR2: LNHNV and YYDKDF (reference sequence). The CDR3 is 15 amino acids. V was clipped by 1 base and J by 4 bases; unmatched bases: 4.